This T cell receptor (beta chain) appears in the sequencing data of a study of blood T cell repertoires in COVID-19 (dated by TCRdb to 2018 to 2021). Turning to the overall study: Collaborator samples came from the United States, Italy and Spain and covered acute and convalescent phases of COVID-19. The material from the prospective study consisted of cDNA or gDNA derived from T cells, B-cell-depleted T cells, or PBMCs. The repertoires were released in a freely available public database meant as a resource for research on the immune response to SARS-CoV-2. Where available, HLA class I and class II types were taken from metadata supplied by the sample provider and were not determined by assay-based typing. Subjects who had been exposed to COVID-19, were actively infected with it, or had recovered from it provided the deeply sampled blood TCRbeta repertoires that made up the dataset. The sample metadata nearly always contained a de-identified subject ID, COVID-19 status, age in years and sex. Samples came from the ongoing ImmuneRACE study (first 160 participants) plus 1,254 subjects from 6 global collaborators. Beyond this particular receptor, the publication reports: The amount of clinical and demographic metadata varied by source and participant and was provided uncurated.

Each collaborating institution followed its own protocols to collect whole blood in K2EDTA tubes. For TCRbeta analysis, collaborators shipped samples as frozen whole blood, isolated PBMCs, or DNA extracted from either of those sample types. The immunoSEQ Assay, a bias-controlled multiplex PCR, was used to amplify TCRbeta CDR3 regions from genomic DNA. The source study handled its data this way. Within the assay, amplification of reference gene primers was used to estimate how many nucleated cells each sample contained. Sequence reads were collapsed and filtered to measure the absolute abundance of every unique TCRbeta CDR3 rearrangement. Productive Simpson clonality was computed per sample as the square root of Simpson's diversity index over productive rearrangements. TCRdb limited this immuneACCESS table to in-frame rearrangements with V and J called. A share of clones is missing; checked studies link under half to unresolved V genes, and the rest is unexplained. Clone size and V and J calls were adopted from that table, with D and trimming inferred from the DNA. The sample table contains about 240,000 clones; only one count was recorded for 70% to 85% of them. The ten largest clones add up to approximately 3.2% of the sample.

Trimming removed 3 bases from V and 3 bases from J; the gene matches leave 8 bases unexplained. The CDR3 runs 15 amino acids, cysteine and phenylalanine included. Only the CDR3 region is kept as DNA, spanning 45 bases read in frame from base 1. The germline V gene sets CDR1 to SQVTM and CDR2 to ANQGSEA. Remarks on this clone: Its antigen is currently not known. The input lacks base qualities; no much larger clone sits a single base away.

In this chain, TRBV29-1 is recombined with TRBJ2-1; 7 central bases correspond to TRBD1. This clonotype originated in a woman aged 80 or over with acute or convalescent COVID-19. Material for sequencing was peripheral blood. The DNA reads TGCAGCGTTGAGAAGGGGGCCGTACACTACAATGAGCAGTTCTTC. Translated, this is CSVEKGAVHYNEQFF.